Below, 30 T cell receptor beta chains from the same sample are listed, as sequenced in a study of cytomegalovirus exposure and HLA in healthy donors. In the PCR, 60 Vbeta and 13 Jbeta primers were used. TCRdb's copy holds only in-frame clones and misses some; the assay was immunoSEQ multiplex PCR. The sample has about 160,000 clones; 82% are singletons. Sequenced material: PBMCs. Receptors were obtained from a girl aged 2 to 9 in good health and CMV-seropositive.

The J gene is TRBJ2-1, the V gene TRBV4-1; 10 bases are shared with TRBD2. The germline CDR1 and CDR2 sequences are MGHRA and YSYEKL. Germline trimming cut 1 base from V and 7 bases from J; bases unmatched to any gene: 7. This CDR3 is built from 16 residues. CDR3 DNA: TGCGCCAGCAGCCAAGGGTTAGCGGGAGGTGTGAATGAGCAGTTCTTC. Protein product: CASSQGLAGGVNEQFF.

Points on this clone: Germline and junction disagree at one end, which may indicate a read error. The V gene is TRBV7-4, the J gene TRBJ2-3, with TRBD2 matching 8 bases. This CDR3 has 13 residues. Germline CDR1 is SGHVT and CDR2 is SQSDAQ. DNA for the CDR3: TGTGCCAGCACCCCCCCTATGGAGCGGGAGCACCATTTT. This codes for CASTPPMEREHHF.

The chain recombines TRBV5-4 with TRBJ2-1; 7 bases are a match to TRBD2. Germline CDR1 is SGHNT and CDR2 is YYREEE (reference sequence). Trimming cost V 1 base and J 6 bases; bases outside gene matches: 4. This CDR3 has 14 residues. CDR3 sequence: CASSLRTSSNEQFF. The CDR3 region has the DNA TGTGCCAGCAGCTTGAGGACTAGTTCCAATGAGCAGTTCTTC. Variable domain in full (rest from reference TRBV5-4 and TRBJ2-1): ETGVTQSPTHLIKTRGQQVTLRCSSQSGHNTVSWYQQALGQGPQFIFQYYREEENGRGNFPPRFSGLQFPNYSSELNVNALELDDSALYLCASSLRTSSNEQFFGPGTRLTVL.

This chain connects TRBV30 to TRBJ1-2, with 8 positions matching TRBD1. The CDR3 extends over 14 amino acids. Germline loops: CDR1 GTSNPN, CDR2 SVGIG (reference sequence). Trimming took 7 bases from V and 8 from J; bases not matched to a gene: 15. The CDR3 is CAFSGQGYIWGYTF. DNA for the CDR3: TGTGCCTTTTCTGGACAGGGATACATATGGGGCTACACCTTC.

The J gene is TRBJ2-7, the V gene TRBV4-1, with D possibly matching TRBD1 (5 bases). This CDR3 comprises 15 residues. Germline V gene sequence: CDR1 MGHRA, CDR2 YSYEKL. V lost 6 bases and J 1 base, leaving 16 bases between the germline ends. The CDR3 sequence is CASSFGPGKSYEQYF. The CDR3 DNA sequence: TGCGCCAGCAGTTTTGGGCCAGGGAAATCCTACGAGCAGTACTTC.

This chain uses TRBV6-6 with TRBJ2-7; TRBD1 matches 9 bases. Trimming took 2 bases from V and 2 from J; bases not matched to a gene: 7. The CDR3 is 16 amino acids. CDR1 and CDR2 (germline): MNHNY, SVGAGI (reference sequence). The CDR3 sequence: CASSYKATGGPYEQYF. Written as DNA, the CDR3 is TGTGCCAGCAGTTACAAGGCGACAGGGGGTCCCTACGAGCAGTACTTC.

The chain combines TRBV30 with TRBJ2-3; 7 bases fit TRBD2. Looked up from germline, CDR1 is GTSNPN and CDR2 is SVGIG (reference sequence). After removal of 1 base from V and 4 bases from J, the junction contained 5 bases not matched to a gene. This CDR3 region has 14 residues. CDR3 in DNA: TGTGCCTGGAGTGGTATAGCGGGCGCAGATACGCAGTATTTT. Residues: CAWSGIAGADTQYF.

The V gene is TRBV2, the J gene TRBJ2-2; TRBD2 agrees at 9 bases. Losses at the gene ends were 6 bases for V and 6 bases for J; bases not matched to a gene: 17. The V gene's germline CDR1 is SNHLY and CDR2 FYNNEI. The CDR3 has 18 residues. In DNA, the CDR3 is TGTGCCAGCAGCCCCCTAGGGTGGCGGGAGGGCTTTTCCGGGGAGCTGTTTTTT. It yields the protein CASSPLGWREGFSGELFF.

In its sample, this clone was seen once. The V call is TRBV5-1, the J call TRBJ1-2, with D perhaps TRBD1 (6 bases). Trimming took off 5 bases at V and 2 bases at J, with 16 bases between the two ends. The V gene's germline CDR1 is SGHRS and CDR2 YFSETQ. The CDR3 has 15 residues. The CDR3 spells CASSLQRGGNYGYTF. In nucleotides, the CDR3 is TGCGCCAGCAGTCTTCAAAGGGGGGGAAACTATGGCTACACCTTC.

The J gene is TRBJ2-3, the V gene TRBV7-3; possible D gene TRBD1, 6 bases. This CDR3 contains 14 residues. V lost 4 bases, J lost 5 bases, and 13 bases lay in between. Germline V gene sequence: CDR1 SGHTA, CDR2 FQGTGA. The CDR3 loop reads CASSSRRGQDTQYF. CDR3 nucleotides: TGTGCCAGCAGCTCTAGAAGGGGACAAGATACGCAGTATTTT.

This clone came up a few times. This chain uses TRBV28 with TRBJ2-1; weak D call: TRBD2 (5 bases). CDR1 and CDR2 from the germline V gene are MDHEN and SYDVKM. V gave up 8 bases and J gave up 2 bases, with 7 bases separating them. The CDR3 is 12 residues long. CDR3 residues: CASGSTYNEQFF. Here the CDR3 DNA reads TGTGCCAGCGGGAGTACCTACAATGAGCAGTTCTTC.

The table lists this clone with a count of one. The chain links TRBV7-8 to TRBJ1-5, with D tentatively TRBD1 (5 bases). This CDR3 contains 15 residues. Germline assignment: CDR1 SGHVS and CDR2 FQNEAQ. The V end lost 4 bases, the J end lost 0 bases, and 10 bases lay between the germline ends. CDR3 residues: CASSSTGRSNQPQHF. DNA of the CDR3: TGTGCCAGCAGCTCAACAGGTCGTAGCAATCAGCCCCAGCATTTT.

V and J are TRBV30 and TRBJ2-2; the D gene is possibly TRBD1 (5 bases). Trimming cost V 0 bases and J 9 bases, with 11 bases left between them. This CDR3 is built from 13 residues. Germline values: CDR1 GTSNPN, CDR2 SVGIG (reference sequence). The CDR3 DNA follows: TGTGCCTGGAGTGTCTTGGGGCCCAGGGAGCTGTTTTTT. Translation: CAWSVLGPRELFF.

To note about this clone: Within the sample, other DNA sequences also encode this same CDR3. J is TRBJ1-5 and V is TRBV27; TRBD1 aligns across 8 bases. Germline values: CDR1 MNHEY, CDR2 SMNVEV (reference sequence). The CDR3 is made up of 14 amino acids. With 5 bases clipped from V and 7 bases from J, the junction kept 7 bases outside the gene matches. CDR3 region: CASSPRQGKQPQHF. CDR3 DNA: TGTGCCAGCAGTCCTAGACAGGGGAAGCAGCCCCAGCATTTT.

The chain employs TRBV29-1 and TRBJ2-1; TRBD2 agrees at 11 bases. Losses at the gene ends were 4 bases for V and 2 bases for J; bases not matched to a gene: 13. From germline, CDR1 is SQVTM and CDR2 ANQGSEA. CDR3 size: 18 residues. The DNA for the CDR3 is TGCAGCGTTGTGGGACTAGCGGCGTCCCTACTTACCTACAATGAGCAGTTCTTC. It encodes CSVVGLAASLLTYNEQFF.

The genes are TRBV4-1 and TRBJ2-1, with unresolved D. Germline CDR1 and CDR2: MGHRA and YSYEKL. V was clipped by 3 bases and J by 2 bases, with 14 bases between them. The CDR3 loop spans 16 amino acids. The CDR3 sequence is CASSQLNMLAYNEQFF. The CDR3 DNA reads TGCGCCAGCAGCCAGCTCAACATGCTAGCCTACAATGAGCAGTTCTTC.

The genes are TRBV27 and TRBJ1-1; maybe TRBD1 (5 bases). The CDR3 spans 17 residues. Looked up from germline, CDR1 is MNHEY and CDR2 is SMNVEV (reference sequence). Trimming pared 4 bases from V and 1 base from J, leaving 19 bases between. The CDR3 loop reads CASSSMTTVPSNTEAFF. The CDR3 DNA reads TGTGCCAGCAGTTCAATGACGACAGTACCATCGAACACTGAAGCTTTCTTT.

The chain carries TRBV4-2 and TRBJ2-1; possible D gene TRBD2, 6 bases. The germline CDR1 and CDR2 sequences are LGHNA and YNFKEQ. The CDR3 length is 18 residues. The V and J ends lost 1 base and 6 bases respectively, with 22 bases between them. Here the CDR3 DNA reads TGTGCCAGCAGCCAAGGGCCAATTAAAGGAGGGCCGGGCAATGAGCAGTTCTTC. Translating gives CASSQGPIKGGPGNEQFF.

V and J are TRBV29-1 and TRBJ1-2, with TRBD1 as a possible D gene (6 bases). Germline lookup yields CDR1 SQVTM and CDR2 ANQGSEA. There are 14 residues in the CDR3. The V end was cut by 5 bases, the J end by 1 base, with 14 bases between. The CDR3 DNA follows: TGCAGCGTTCAGGAGACAGGAATTAACTATGGCTACACCTTC. It translates to CSVQETGINYGYTF.

The sample holds a few counts of this clone. This chain uses TRBV5-1 with TRBJ1-6; D not resolved. V gave up 4 bases and J gave up 5 bases, with 10 bases separating them. CDR1 and CDR2 from the germline V gene are SGHRS and YFSETQ. This CDR3 is 14 amino acids long. The CDR3: CASSPAGNNSPLHF. In DNA, the CDR3 is TGCGCCAGCAGCCCTGCGGGGAATAATTCACCCCTCCACTTT.

The rearrangement links TRBV20-1 to TRBJ2-2, with unresolved D. CDR1 DFQATT and CDR2 SNEGSKA come from the germline V gene (reference sequence). V shed 6 bases and J shed 5 bases, with 7 bases lying between them. The CDR3 totals 11 residues. CDR3 bases: TGCAGTGCCGAGAAAACCGGGGAGCTGTTTTTT. Translated, it gives CSAEKTGELFF.

J is TRBJ2-7 and V is TRBV14, with 10 bases aligning to TRBD1. With 1 base clipped from V and 9 bases from J, the junction kept 9 bases outside the gene matches. This CDR3 is built from 15 residues. Germline values: CDR1 SGHDN, CDR2 FVKESK. As DNA, the CDR3 is TGTGCCAGCAGCCAAGTTTATCGGGACAGGGGACGGCAGTACTTC. Its translation is CASSQVYRDRGRQYF.

The chain has TRBV6-6 and TRBJ1-5, with 8 positions matching TRBD1. V lost 6 bases and J lost 0; bases outside the gene matches: 7. Per the germline V gene, CDR1 is MNHNY and CDR2 is SVGAGI (reference sequence). CDR3 length: 16 residues. The CDR3 protein is CASRESQGASNQPQHF. The CDR3 bases are TGTGCCAGCAGGGAATCCCAGGGGGCTAGCAATCAGCCCCAGCATTTT.

The gene calls are TRBV19 and TRBJ2-7; D perhaps matches TRBD1 (5 bases). The V end was cut by 9 bases, the J end by 1 base, with 13 bases between. This CDR3 has 13 amino acids. Per the germline V gene, CDR1 is LNHDA and CDR2 is SQIVND (reference sequence). CDR3 region: CASGHSRSYEQYF. Here the CDR3 DNA reads TGTGCCAGCGGACACTCTCGATCCTACGAGCAGTACTTC.

The chain joins TRBV30 to TRBJ2-3; D possibly corresponds to TRBD1 (6 bases). Germline V gene lookup returns CDR1 GTSNPN and CDR2 SVGIG (reference sequence). Trimming removed 1 base from V and 3 bases from J, with 14 bases in between. The CDR3 covers 15 residues. CDR3 loop: CAWSAKLQGTDTQYF. CDR3 coding DNA: TGTGCCTGGAGTGCTAAACTTCAGGGGACAGATACGCAGTATTTT.

The rearrangement joins TRBV6-4 to TRBJ2-2, with D unclear. V shed 5 bases and J shed 6 bases, with 13 bases lying between them. This CDR3 is built from 14 residues. Germline CDR1 and CDR2: MRHNA and SNTAGT. CDR3 residues: CASSPLGEAGELFF. The CDR3 coding sequence is TGTGCCAGCAGTCCCCTCGGAGAGGCCGGGGAGCTGTTTTTT.

The chain joins TRBV6-5 to TRBJ2-7; 8 bases are shared with TRBD1. This CDR3 region has 15 residues. V was pared by 2 bases and J by 6 bases, with 9 bases of the junction left unmatched. Germline V lookup: CDR1 MNHEY, CDR2 SVGAGI. Here the CDR3 DNA reads TGTGCCAGCAGTTACCGGGCCAGGGGGCAGTTCGAGCAGTACTTC. Translating gives CASSYRARGQFEQYF.

In nucleotides, the CDR3 is TGTGCCTGGAATAAGGGGGCGACCTACGAGCAGTACTTC. Translation: CAWNKGATYEQYF. The rearrangement uses TRBV30 and TRBJ2-7; 7 nucleotides match TRBD1. J gave up 2 bases and V 4 bases, and 5 bases lay outside the gene matches. CDR3 size: 13 residues. CDR1 is GTSNPN, CDR2 SVGIG, per germline (reference sequence).

V and J are TRBV5-4 and TRBJ1-3, with D possibly TRBD1 on 5 matching bases. The germline CDR1 and CDR2 sequences are SGHNT and YYREEE (reference sequence). Trimming removed 3 bases at V and 4 bases at J, with 14 bases between. This CDR3 region has 15 residues. CDR3 sequence reads: CASSSGTPGGNTIYF. Here the CDR3 DNA reads TGTGCCAGCAGCTCCGGGACTCCGGGAGGAAACACCATATATTTT.

The chain links TRBV2 to TRBJ1-5, with a tentative D call TRBD1 (6 bases). V was trimmed by 6 bases and J by 4 bases, leaving 13 bases between them. The germline CDR1 and CDR2 sequences are SNHLY and FYNNEI. CDR3 size: 14 residues. CDR3 nucleotide sequence: TGTGCCAGCAGGCTTAGAACAGGGAATCAGCCCCAGCATTTT. Protein: CASRLRTGNQPQHF.